The entry that follows covers one T cell receptor beta chain sequence. The data were obtained in a study of blood T cell repertoires in COVID-19. About the study: Material from acute and convalescent COVID-19 was sourced from the United States, Italy and Spain. PBMCs, B-cell-depleted T cells, or T cells provided the cDNA or gDNA that made up the material.

With V trimmed by 5 bases and J by 4 bases, 9 bases remained unmatched. This CDR3 spans 15 amino acids. CDR1 MNHEY and CDR2 SMNVEV come from the germline V gene (reference sequence). Under the authors' procedure: Estimates of nucleated cell counts were drawn from the amplification of reference gene primers. The table came from immunoSEQ multiplex PCR; TCRdb's copy has only in-frame clones and leaves some out. The V and J calls and the clone size are those of that table, but D and trimming were determined from the DNA. The sample consists of more than 200,000 clones, about 88% of them appearing once. This chain connects TRBV27 to TRBJ1-2; 8 nucleotides agree with TRBD1. This receptor was identified in a man between 65 and 79 years old with acute or convalescent COVID-19. The sequencing sample was made of peripheral blood. The CDR3 loop reads CASSPLGTGSYGYTF. The DNA of the CDR3 is TGTGCCAGCAGTCCCCTCGGGACAGGATCCTATGGCTACACCTTC.